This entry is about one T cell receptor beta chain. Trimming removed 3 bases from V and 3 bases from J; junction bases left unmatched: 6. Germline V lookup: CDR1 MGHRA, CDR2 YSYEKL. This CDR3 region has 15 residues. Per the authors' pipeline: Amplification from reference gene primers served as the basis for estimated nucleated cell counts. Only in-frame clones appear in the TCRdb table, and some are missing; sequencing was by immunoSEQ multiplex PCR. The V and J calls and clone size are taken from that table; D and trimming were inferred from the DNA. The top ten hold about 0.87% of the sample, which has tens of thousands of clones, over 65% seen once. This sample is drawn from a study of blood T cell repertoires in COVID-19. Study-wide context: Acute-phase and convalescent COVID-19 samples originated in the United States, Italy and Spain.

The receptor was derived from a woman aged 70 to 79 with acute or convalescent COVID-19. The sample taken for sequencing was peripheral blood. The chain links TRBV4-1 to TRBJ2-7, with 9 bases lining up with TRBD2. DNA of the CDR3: TGCGCCAGCAGCCAGACGACTAGCGGTTACTACGAGCAGTACTTC. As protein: CASSQTTSGYYEQYF.